These 3 T cell receptor delta chains share one sample of origin, sequenced in a study of gamma-delta T cells after stem cell transplantation. TCRdb reprocessed the RT-PCR reads through CATT. The sample contains under 1,100 delta-chain clones, approximately 12% of which appear only once. Sample: gamma-delta T cells. These receptors all stem from a human donor. It is not recorded whose cells these are; they may come from a transplant donor.

This clone was detected a few times. A read error is the likely source, as a far larger clone sits one nucleotide away. Written as DNA, the CDR3 is TGTGCCTGTGACACCACACTGGGGGACCCCAGCTCCTGGGACACCCGACAGATGTTTTTC. Encoded protein: CACDTTLGDPSSWDTRQMFF. The chain employs TRDV2 and TRDJ3; 9 nucleotides agree with TRDD3. Germline lookup yields CDR1 GEAIGNYY and CDR2 EKD. J gave up 0 bases and V 0 bases, and 8 bases lay outside the gene matches. The CDR3 is made up of 20 amino acids.

By proportion, this clone is large. The chain links TRDV2 to TRDJ1, with 9 bases aligning to TRDD3. The CDR3 covers 15 residues. The V segment lost 4 bases and the J segment 0 bases; nucleotides outside the gene matches: 5. Germline V CDR1 and CDR2: GEAIGNYY, EKD. The CDR3 reads CACDKLGDNTDKLIF. CDR3 coding DNA: TGTGCCTGTGATAAACTGGGGGACAACACCGATAAACTCATCTTT.

This clone was seen a handful of times. It is likely a read error: a sequence one base away is far more abundant. Different DNA sequences within this sample yield the same CDR3. The chain has TRDV2 and TRDJ1, with 7 bases aligning to TRDD3. V shed 4 bases and J 0 bases; nucleotides not matched to a gene: 22. The germline V gene encodes CDR1 GEAIGNYY and CDR2 EKD. The CDR3 contains 20 residues. For the CDR3, the DNA is TGTGCCTGTGATACCGTGGGGCAGGGTACTGGGGATGCGTACACCGATAAACTCATCTTT. Amino acid sequence: CACDTVGQGTGDAYTDKLIF.